One and the same sample provided the 15 T cell receptor beta chains below, sequenced in a study of blood T cell repertoires in COVID-19. Libraries were prepared by immunoSEQ multiplex PCR; TCRdb keeps only in-frame clonotypes and omits some of them. The table lists 150,000 or so clones, roughly 86% of them singletons, with about 15% in the top ten. The sequencing sample was made of peripheral blood. Receptors originate from a human donor with acute or convalescent COVID-19. The donor label of this sample is uncertain.

V gene TRBV30 combines with J gene TRBJ1-5, with D tentatively TRBD1 (5 bases). Per the germline V gene, CDR1 is GTSNPN and CDR2 is SVGIG (reference sequence). Between the trimmed V and J ends, which lost 2 bases and 6 bases, there was a span of 14 bases. This CDR3 region has 14 residues. CDR3 amino acids: CAWSPRAGRQPQHF. In nucleotides, the CDR3 is TGTGCCTGGAGTCCAAGGGCAGGGCGTCAGCCCCAGCATTTT. Based on the CDR3 plus reference TRBV30 and TRBJ1-5, the full variable domain is SQTIHQWPATLVQPVGSPLSLECTVEGTSNPNLYWYRQAAGRGLQLLFYSVGIGQISSEVPQNLSASRPQDRQFILSSKKLLLSDSGFYLCAWSPRAGRQPQHFGDGTRLSIL.

V and J are TRBV30 and TRBJ2-5; perhaps TRBD2 as D (6 bases). V lost 1 base and J 4 bases, leaving 10 bases between the germline ends. In germline, CDR1 is GTSNPN, CDR2 SVGIG (reference sequence). This CDR3 is 13 amino acids long. CDR3 protein: CAWSGRRGETQYF. The CDR3 region has the DNA TGTGCCTGGAGTGGGCGGCGGGGAGAGACCCAGTACTTC.

The chain couples TRBV7-5 to TRBJ1-2. TRBV7-5 is recorded as a pseudogene. The CDR3 runs 15 residues. CDR3 amino acids: CARSSSGKGGIGYTF. The DNA of the CDR3 is TGTGCCAGAAGCTCCAGCGGGAAAGGGGGGATTGGCTACACCTTC.

This rearrangement joins TRBV7-9 to TRBJ2-3; D call uncertain. Trimming took 1 base from V and 1 from J, leaving 6 bases between them. This CDR3 has 14 residues. Germline lookup yields CDR1 SEHNR and CDR2 FQNEAQ (reference sequence). Here the CDR3 DNA reads TGTGCCAGCAGCTTAGAACTACGCACAGATACGCAGTATTTT. It codes for CASSLELRTDTQYF.

This clone was detected a few times. This chain's CDR3 is CSASGGSTEAFF. In DNA, the CDR3 is TGCAGCGCCTCGGGGGGGTCCACTGAAGCTTTCTTT. The chain uses TRBV29-1 and TRBJ1-1; D might be TRBD1 (5 bases). V was cut by 7 bases and J by 4 bases, with 13 bases left in between. The CDR3 has 12 residues. Germline assignment: CDR1 SQVTM and CDR2 ANQGSEA. The full variable domain, its missing parts supplied by reference TRBV29-1 and TRBJ1-1, is SAVISQKPSRDICQRGTSLTIQCQVDSQVTMMFWYRQQPGQSLTLIATANQGSEATYESGFVIDKFPISRPNLTFSTLTVSNMSPEDSSIYLCSASGGSTEAFFGQGTRLTVV.

The chain carries TRBV5-1 and TRBJ1-2; TRBD1 matches 7 bases. In germline, CDR1 is SGHRS, CDR2 YFSETQ. This CDR3 region has 15 residues. V lost 0 bases to trimming and J lost 1 base; unmatched junction nucleotides: 3. The DNA for the CDR3 is TGCGCCAGCAGCTTGGCAGGGGGGATTAACTATGGCTACACCTTC. It is translated as CASSLAGGINYGYTF.

The V call is TRBV11-3, the J call TRBJ2-3; 15 bases match TRBD2. The ends lost 5 bases at V and 6 bases at J; junction bases unmatched: 3. The CDR3 contains 15 residues. Per germline, CDR1 SGHNT and CDR2 YENEEA. In DNA, the CDR3 is TGTGCCAGCAGCCGGGGACTAGCGGGGGGCGATACGCAGTATTTT. Its protein product is CASSRGLAGGDTQYF.

V gene TRBV11-3 combines with J gene TRBJ2-1, with D possibly being TRBD1 (6 bases). Germline V gives CDR1 SGHNT, CDR2 YENEEA. Trimming left V 5 bases short and J 10 bases short, with 18 bases between. The CDR3 loop spans 14 amino acids. CDR3 loop: CASSPGQSWAEQFF. The CDR3, as DNA: TGTGCCAGCAGCCCCGGACAGTCCTGGGCGGAGCAGTTCTTC.

CDR3 region: CASSLGEQGAGEAFF. In DNA form, the CDR3 reads TGTGCCAGCAGCTTAGGGGAACAGGGGGCTGGTGAAGCTTTCTTT. The chain carries TRBV11-2 and TRBJ1-1, with 9 bases lining up with TRBD1. V gave up 1 base and J gave up 7 bases; unmatched junction bases: 7. CDR1 is SGHAT, CDR2 FQNNGV, per germline. The CDR3 length is 15 residues.

The genes are TRBV7-9 and TRBJ2-2, with D unclear. The CDR3 has 11 residues. Germline V gene data show CDR1 as SEHNR and CDR2 as FQNEAQ (reference sequence). The CDR3 region is CAAPRIGELFF. CDR3 nucleotide sequence: TGTGCGGCCCCACGTATCGGGGAGCTGTTTTTT.

V usage is TRBV4-3 and J usage is TRBJ2-7; 7 nucleotides line up with TRBD2. With 5 bases clipped from V and 5 bases from J, the junction kept 12 bases outside the gene matches. Germline-derived CDR1 and CDR2 are LGHNA and YSLEER. This CDR3 is 15 amino acids long. CDR3 in amino acids: CASSSRLAGGNEQYF. DNA for the CDR3: TGCGCCAGCAGCTCCAGACTAGCCGGCGGTAACGAGCAGTACTTC.

The sample holds a few counts of this clone. J is TRBJ1-2 and V is TRBV7-8; perhaps TRBD1 as D (6 bases). Germline CDR1 is SGHVS and CDR2 is FQNEAQ. The CDR3 length is 12 residues. V lost 6 bases and J lost 10, with 15 bases in between. In DNA, the CDR3 is TGTGCCAGCAGTTACCCCAGGGGCCCCTACACCTTC. Its translation is CASSYPRGPYTF. Using reference TRBV7-8 and TRBJ1-2 for the parts outside the CDR3, the full variable domain is GAGVSQSPRYKVAKRGQDVALRCDPISGHVSLFWYQQALGQGPEFLTYFQNEAQLDKSGLPSDRFFAERPEGSVSTLKIQRTQQEDSAVYLCASSYPRGPYTFGSGTRLTVV.

The chain couples TRBV15 to TRBJ1-4, with 8 positions matching TRBD1. Germline V gene lookup returns CDR1 LNHNV and CDR2 YYDKDF (reference sequence). The CDR3 runs 16 residues. The V and J ends lost 1 base and 2 bases, in that order; junction bases with no gene match: 3. The CDR3 reads CATSRGQGATNEKLFF. The CDR3 DNA sequence: TGTGCCACCAGCAGAGGGCAGGGGGCTACTAATGAAAAACTGTTTTTT.

The J gene is TRBJ2-5, the V gene TRBV18, with 7 bases lining up with TRBD1. The trim removed 6 bases at V and 4 bases at J, leaving 5 bases unmatched. Germline V gene data show CDR1 as KGHSH and CDR2 as LQKENI. CDR3 size: 13 residues. CDR3: CASSRDSLETQYF. In DNA form, the CDR3 reads TGTGCCAGCTCCCGGGACAGTCTAGAGACCCAGTACTTC.

J is TRBJ1-2 and V is TRBV6-5; D is uncertain. Germline V gene lookup returns CDR1 MNHEY and CDR2 SVGAGI. The CDR3 covers 14 residues. Trimming shortened V by 7 bases and J by 4 bases, and 16 bases separated the two germline ends. This chain's CDR3 is CASTSSTVTYGYTF. The CDR3 DNA follows: TGTGCCAGCACCTCTAGCACCGTTACCTATGGCTACACCTTC.